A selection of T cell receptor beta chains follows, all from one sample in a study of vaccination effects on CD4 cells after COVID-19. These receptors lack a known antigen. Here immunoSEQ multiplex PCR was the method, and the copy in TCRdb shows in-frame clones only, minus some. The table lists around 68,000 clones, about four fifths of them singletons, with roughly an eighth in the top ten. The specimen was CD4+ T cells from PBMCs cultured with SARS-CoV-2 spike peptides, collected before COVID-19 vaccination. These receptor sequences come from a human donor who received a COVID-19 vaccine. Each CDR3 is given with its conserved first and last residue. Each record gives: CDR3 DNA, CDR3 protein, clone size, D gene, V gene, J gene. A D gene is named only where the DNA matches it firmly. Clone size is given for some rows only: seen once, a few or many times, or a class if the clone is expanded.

cdr3_nt: TGCGCCAGCAGCTTGGGCTCCGCAACTAATGAAAAACTGTTTTTT
cdr3_aa: CASSLGSATNEKLFF
clone_size: -
d_call: -
v_call: TRBV5-1
j_call: TRBJ1-4

cdr3_nt: TGTGCCAGCAGTGTCGGACTAGCGGGGGGGACAGATACGCAGTATTTT
cdr3_aa: CASSVGLAGGTDTQYF
clone_size: -
d_call: TRBD2
v_call: TRBV2
j_call: TRBJ2-3

cdr3_nt: TGTGCCAGCAGCTTAGCGTCGGGAAACTATGGCTACACCTTC
cdr3_aa: CASSLASGNYGYTF
clone_size: once
d_call: -
v_call: TRBV7-2
j_call: TRBJ1-2

cdr3_nt: TGCGCCAGCAGTTCCGGACTAGCGGGGGGGCCCCTCACAGATACGCAGTATTTT
cdr3_aa: CASSSGLAGGPLTDTQYF
clone_size: once
d_call: TRBD2
v_call: TRBV5-1
j_call: TRBJ2-3

cdr3_nt: TGTGCCAGCAGCTTAGGAGGTTGGCTAAGCAATCAGCCCCAGCATTTT
cdr3_aa: CASSLGGWLSNQPQHF
clone_size: -
d_call: -
v_call: TRBV7-2
j_call: TRBJ1-5

cdr3_nt: TGTGCCAGCAGTGTCACGGGGGCGGTAGGGCTAGACTATGGCTACACCTTC
cdr3_aa: CASSVTGAVGLDYGYTF
clone_size: -
d_call: -
v_call: TRBV6-1
j_call: TRBJ1-2

cdr3_nt: TGCGCCAGCAGCCGCCCCATAACGGACGCCGGTGGCTACACCTTC
cdr3_aa: CASSRPITDAGGYTF
clone_size: once
d_call: -
v_call: TRBV4-1
j_call: TRBJ1-2

cdr3_nt: TGTGCCAGCAGCCCCTGGACAAGTCAAGAGACCCAGTACTTC
cdr3_aa: CASSPWTSQETQYF
clone_size: -
d_call: -
v_call: TRBV7-2
j_call: TRBJ2-5

cdr3_nt: TGTGCCAGCAGTTGGCCTGAAGCTTTCTTT
cdr3_aa: CASSWPEAFF
clone_size: -
d_call: -
v_call: TRBV6-6
j_call: TRBJ1-1

cdr3_nt: TGCACCAGCAGCCAGCTTCAGAGGGGGGAGAGCACAGATACGCAGTATTTT
cdr3_aa: CTSSQLQRGESTDTQYF
clone_size: -
d_call: -
v_call: TRBV1
j_call: TRBJ2-3

cdr3_nt: TGTGCCAGCAGCGTAGGAGGCGACTTAGGTTCACCCCTCCACTTT
cdr3_aa: CASSVGGDLGSPLHF
clone_size: -
d_call: -
v_call: TRBV9
j_call: TRBJ1-6

cdr3_nt: TGCGCCAGCAGCCAGGCAGGGGACCGATATGGCTACACCTTC
cdr3_aa: CASSQAGDRYGYTF
clone_size: once
d_call: -
v_call: TRBV3-1/TRBV3-2
j_call: TRBJ1-2

cdr3_nt: TGTGCCAGCAGTTCTCAGGGCAACGGCTACACCTTC
cdr3_aa: CASSSQGNGYTF
clone_size: -
d_call: -
v_call: TRBV6-5
j_call: TRBJ1-2

cdr3_nt: TGTGCCAGCAGCCGTAACATGGGCGGCTACACCTTC
cdr3_aa: CASSRNMGGYTF
clone_size: -
d_call: -
v_call: TRBV7-8
j_call: TRBJ1-2

cdr3_nt: TGTGCCAGCAGTTACGGTTTGGGGGTTAATGAAAAACTGTTTTTT
cdr3_aa: CASSYGLGVNEKLFF
clone_size: -
d_call: -
v_call: TRBV6-2/TRBV6-3
j_call: TRBJ1-4

cdr3_nt: TGTGCCAGCAGCTCCTCCGGGACACTTTATCAGCCCCAGCATTTT
cdr3_aa: CASSSSGTLYQPQHF
clone_size: -
d_call: -
v_call: TRBV6-5
j_call: TRBJ1-5

cdr3_nt: TGTGCCAGCAGCTTACGCCCAGGCAACACCGGGGAGCTGTTTTTT
cdr3_aa: CASSLRPGNTGELFF
clone_size: -
d_call: -
v_call: TRBV7-8
j_call: TRBJ2-2

cdr3_nt: TGCGCCAGCAGCTCGACTCAGGGGCGGGATGGCTACACCTTC
cdr3_aa: CASSSTQGRDGYTF
clone_size: -
d_call: -
v_call: TRBV5-1
j_call: TRBJ1-2

cdr3_nt: TGTGCCAGCAGCTTGATCTTGGGACAGGCTCAAGAGACCCAGTACTTC
cdr3_aa: CASSLILGQAQETQYF
clone_size: -
d_call: TRBD1
v_call: TRBV5-6
j_call: TRBJ2-5

cdr3_nt: TGTGCCAGCTCACCAACGACAACCCAAGAGACCCAGTACTTC
cdr3_aa: CASSPTTTQETQYF
clone_size: -
d_call: -
v_call: TRBV18
j_call: TRBJ2-5

cdr3_nt: TGTGCCAGCAGCCAAGTCCGGGCCTCTGGAAACACCATATATTTT
cdr3_aa: CASSQVRASGNTIYF
clone_size: once
d_call: -
v_call: TRBV14
j_call: TRBJ1-3

cdr3_nt: TGTGCCAGCAGTGAAGCGCGGACGGGGACACCGAATGAAAAACTGTTTTTT
cdr3_aa: CASSEARTGTPNEKLFF
clone_size: once
d_call: -
v_call: TRBV6-1
j_call: TRBJ1-4

cdr3_nt: TGTGCCAGCAGCTTAGTACAGGATGGCACTGAAGCTTTCTTT
cdr3_aa: CASSLVQDGTEAFF
clone_size: -
d_call: -
v_call: TRBV7-9
j_call: TRBJ1-1

cdr3_nt: TGTGCCAGCAGCGCGGGACAGTTCGGGATGCAGCCCCAGCATTTT
cdr3_aa: CASSAGQFGMQPQHF
clone_size: -
d_call: TRBD1
v_call: TRBV2
j_call: TRBJ1-5

cdr3_nt: TGTGCCAGCAGTTACCGCACCAGCTCAGGGGCCAACGTCCTGACTTTC
cdr3_aa: CASSYRTSSGANVLTF
clone_size: once
d_call: -
v_call: TRBV6-2/TRBV6-3
j_call: TRBJ2-6

cdr3_nt: TGTGCCAGCAGTTTTAGACGGAAATATGGCTACACCTTC
cdr3_aa: CASSFRRKYGYTF
clone_size: -
d_call: -
v_call: TRBV28
j_call: TRBJ1-2

cdr3_nt: TGTGCCACCAGCAGACCCGGGACAGAAGGAAGGGGTGGCTACACCTTC
cdr3_aa: CATSRPGTEGRGGYTF
clone_size: -
d_call: TRBD1
v_call: TRBV15
j_call: TRBJ1-2